This T cell receptor beta chain was recovered during a study of OX40 agonist ivuxolimab in advanced cancers. Study as a whole: Ivuxolimab doses were 0.01, 0.1, 0.3, 1.5, 3 or 10 mg/kg every 2 weeks. Dose-escalation patients had hepatocellular carcinoma, melanoma, renal cell or head and neck cancer.

Produced via immunoSEQ multiplex PCR; TCRdb's table is partial and in-frame only. The sample has 15,000 to 20,000 clones, 72% seen once. Germline V gives CDR1 SGDLS, CDR2 YYNGEE. This CDR3 is 15 amino acids long. V lost 2 bases, J lost 5 bases, and 13 bases lay in between. Study-wide points: Dosing at 0.1 to 3.0 mg/kg was accompanied by clonal expansion of CD4+ and CD8+ blood T cells by week 6.

A remark on this clone: The antigen remains unidentified.

The specimen was CD4+ or CD8+ T cells sorted from blood, collected in a trial of the OX40 agonist ivuxolimab. The sequence came from an adult with an advanced solid tumor such as melanoma, head and neck, liver or kidney cancer. The J gene is TRBJ2-2, the V gene TRBV9; maybe TRBD2 (5 bases). This chain's CDR3 is CASSVASGSTGELFF. The CDR3 DNA sequence: TGTGCCAGCAGCGTGGCAAGCGGATCAACCGGGGAGCTGTTTTTT.